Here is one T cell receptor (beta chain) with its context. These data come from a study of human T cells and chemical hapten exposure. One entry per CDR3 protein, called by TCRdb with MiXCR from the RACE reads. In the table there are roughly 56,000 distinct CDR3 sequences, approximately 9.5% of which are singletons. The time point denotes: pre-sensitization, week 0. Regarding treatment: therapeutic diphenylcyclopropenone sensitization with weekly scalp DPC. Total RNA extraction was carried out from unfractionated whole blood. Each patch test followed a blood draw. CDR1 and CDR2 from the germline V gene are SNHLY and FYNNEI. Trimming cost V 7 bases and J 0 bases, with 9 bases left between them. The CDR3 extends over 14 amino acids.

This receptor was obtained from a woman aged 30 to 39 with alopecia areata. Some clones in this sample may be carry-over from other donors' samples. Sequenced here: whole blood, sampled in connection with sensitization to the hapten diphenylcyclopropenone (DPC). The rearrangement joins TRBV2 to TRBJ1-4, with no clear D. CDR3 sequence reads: CASIPTSTNEKLFF. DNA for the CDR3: TGTGCCAGCATCCCGACATCAACTAATGAAAAACTGTTTTTT.